The entry below gives a single T cell receptor (beta chain) sequence along with its context. Between the trimmed V and J ends, which lost 6 bases and 6 bases, there was a span of 5 bases. The CDR3 loop spans 11 amino acids. TCR beta CDR3 region amplification was performed from RNA transcripts. First-round RT-PCR with HTBI primers amplified the TCR CDR3 region. MiXCR, applied by TCRdb to the multiplex PCR reads, yields one record per CDR3 protein. The sample has 490,000 or so distinct CDR3 sequences, 46% seen once; the top ten hold about two fifths. The data are from a study of T cells in Graves' hyperthyroidism and ophthalmopathy. Uncontrolled infections, other autoimmune diseases, pregnancy or lactation led to exclusion of patients.

V is TRBV12-3 or TRBV12-4 and J is TRBJ1-4; no clear D. The sample taken for sequencing was peripheral blood or thyroid tissue (not recorded which). The clonotype originates from an adult woman with Graves' disease, either hyperthyroidism or ophthalmopathy (not recorded which). The CDR3 DNA sequence: TGTGCCAGCAGCGGACATGAAAAACTGTTTTTT. It encodes CASSGHEKLFF.